A few counts support the clone carrying this T cell receptor (beta chain). As yet, its antigen is unknown. Germline lookup yields CDR1 SGHVS and CDR2 FNYEAQ. The CDR3 is 15 residues long. The ends lost 4 bases at V and 7 bases at J; junction bases unmatched: 7. TCRdb reanalysed the 5' RACE reads using MiXCR and keeps one entry per CDR3 protein. The sample yields around 250,000 distinct CDR3 sequences, less than 9% seen once. This record comes from a study of T cells after yellow fever vaccination. Study results and caveats: CD4 and CD8 compartments shared a small share of clonotypes. Bulk-population clonotypes that are abundant could appear as contaminants in FACS-sorted repertoires.

The clonotype comes from a man between 25 and 39 years old who received the YFV17D yellow fever vaccine. The V call is TRBV7-6, the J call TRBJ2-1; TRBD1 matches at 10 bases. This material consisted of CD4+ T cells sorted from PBMCs, taken 15 days after the yellow fever booster vaccination. The CDR3 sequence: CASSYRQGAWNEQFF. The CDR3 nucleotides read TGTGCCAGCAGCTATCGACAGGGGGCGTGGAATGAGCAGTTCTTC.